The present TCR beta chain was sequenced within a study of technical replicates of blood from several donors. Germline V gene data show CDR1 as MNHNS and CDR2 as SASEGT. The CDR3 runs to 14 residues. The V gene end was trimmed by 2 bases and the J gene end by 4 bases; junction bases not matched to a gene: 4. Produced via immunoSEQ multiplex PCR; TCRdb's table is partial and in-frame only. The sample records roughly 83,000 clones, around nine tenths being singletons. This receptor was identified in a human donor in good health. V is TRBV6-1 and J is TRBJ1-2; 7 bases are a match to TRBD1. Sequencing input: T cells isolated from PBMCs. The CDR3 loop is CASSEYRGTYGYTF. For the CDR3, the DNA is TGTGCCAGCAGTGAATACAGGGGCACCTATGGCTACACCTTC.